The 10 T cell receptor beta chains below were found in one sample sequenced in a study of T-cell reconstitution after alpha-beta-depleted transplantation in children. Preparation of the TCRbeta library involved a method that used unique molecular identifiers. TCRdb processed the PCR reads anew with MiXCR; each CDR3 protein has one entry. The table shows 500,000 to 600,000 distinct CDR3 sequences, with about 33% occurring only once. The material was PBMCs from the stem cell graft donor, obtained from the stem cell graft. These TCRs come from a human donor who donated a stem cell graft to a child with aplastic anemia.

This chain joins TRBV6-1 and TRBJ1-1; tentative D call: TRBD1 (5 bases). This CDR3 contains 13 residues. V was trimmed by 3 bases and J by 3 bases, leaving 8 bases between them. CDR1 and CDR2 (germline): MNHNS, SASEGT. The CDR3 sequence: CASSDLGDTEAFF. Written as DNA, the CDR3 is TGTGCCAGCAGTGATTTGGGGGACACTGAAGCTTTCTTT.

This clonotype was seen more than once but under ten times. The V and J genes are TRBV20-1 and TRBJ2-1; 11 bases match TRBD2. With V trimmed by 0 bases and J by 7 bases, 8 bases remained unmatched. Germline V CDR1 and CDR2: DFQATT, SNEGSKA (reference sequence). The CDR3 sequence is 16 residues long. The CDR3 region is CSARDPGASGRNEQFF. CDR3 in DNA: TGCAGTGCTAGAGACCCAGGCGCTAGCGGGAGGAATGAGCAGTTCTTC.

The rearrangement uses TRBV6-2 or TRBV6-3 and TRBJ2-1; unclear D gene. CDR3 length: 17 amino acids. Between the trimmed V and J ends, which lost 5 bases and 5 bases, there was a span of 22 bases. Looked up from germline, CDR1 is MNHEY and CDR2 is SVGEGT. The CDR3 DNA is TGTGCCAGCAGTGTCCTTGGAAACACGTGGGCGGACAATGAGCAGTTCTTC. Protein: CASSVLGNTWADNEQFF.

V usage is TRBV25-1 and J usage is TRBJ1-1; a weak D match, TRBD1 (5 bases). This CDR3 is 11 amino acids long. The V gene lost 5 bases and the J gene lost 8 bases, with 9 bases spanning the gap. CDR1 MGHDK and CDR2 SYGVNS come from the germline V gene. CDR3 in amino acids: CASSWDGEAFF. CDR3 sequence (DNA): TGTGCCAGCAGTTGGGACGGCGAAGCTTTCTTT. The variable domain in full, with the rest retrieved from reference TRBV25-1 and TRBJ1-1, is EADIYQTPRYLVIGTGKKITLECSQTMGHDKMYWYQQDPGMELHLIHYSYGVNSTEKGDLSSESTVSRIRTEHFPLTLESARPSHTSQYLCASSWDGEAFFGQGTRLTVV.

The chain recombines TRBV28 with TRBJ1-5; 9 positions agree with TRBD1. V lost 3 bases, J lost 2 bases, and 11 bases stayed unmatched. CDR1 is MDHEN and CDR2 is SYDVKM in the germline V gene. The CDR3 is 18 amino acids. The chain's CDR3 is CASSFSGTGSRRNQPQHF. DNA of the CDR3: TGTGCCAGCAGTTTCTCCGGGACAGGGAGCCGGCGCAATCAGCCCCAGCATTTT.

A few counts support this clonotype. This chain links TRBV6-5 with TRBJ1-1, with D perhaps TRBD1 (5 bases). The germline V gene has CDR1 MNHEY and CDR2 SVGAGI. The CDR3 is made up of 14 amino acids. Trimming took 4 bases from V and 2 from J, leaving 11 bases between them. CDR3 nucleotide sequence: TGTGCCAGCAGTTGGAACGACAGAAACACTGAAGCTTTCTTT. It is translated as CASSWNDRNTEAFF.

This chain uses TRBV18 with TRBJ1-2, with D possibly matching TRBD1 (5 bases). This CDR3 is built from 12 residues. Trimming cost V 3 bases and J 7 bases, with 9 bases left between them. Germline V gene data show CDR1 as KGHSH and CDR2 as LQKENI. The CDR3 is CASSPGPSGYTF. The CDR3 DNA sequence: TGTGCCAGCTCACCGGGACCCTCTGGCTACACCTTC.

A few counts support this clonotype. This chain uses TRBV7-9 with TRBJ1-1, with TRBD1 matching over 7 bases. The CDR3 is 16 residues long. Losses at the gene ends were 5 bases for V and 0 bases for J; bases not matched to a gene: 9. CDR1 SEHNR and CDR2 FQNEAQ come from the germline V gene (reference sequence). CDR3 sequence: CASSLSGGSLNTEAFF. The CDR3 DNA reads TGTGCCAGCAGCCTCTCAGGGGGATCCTTGAACACTGAAGCTTTCTTT.

The chain combines TRBV20-1 with TRBJ1-5; 9 nucleotides line up with TRBD1. Looked up from germline, CDR1 is DFQATT and CDR2 is SNEGSKA (reference sequence). The V and J ends lost 3 bases and 6 bases, in that order; junction bases with no gene match: 9. The CDR3 consists of 15 residues. As DNA, the CDR3 is TGCAGTGCTAGCACCGGGACAGGGCGGACTCAGCCCCAGCATTTT. As protein: CSASTGTGRTQPQHF.

The chain recombines TRBV7-2 with TRBJ2-3, with 10 bases identical to TRBD2. With 5 bases clipped from V and 6 bases from J, the junction kept 11 bases outside the gene matches. Germline V gives CDR1 SGHTA, CDR2 FQGNSA. This CDR3 region has 16 residues. CDR3: CASSQDRLAGRDTQYF. The DNA for the CDR3 is TGTGCCAGCAGCCAAGACAGACTAGCGGGTCGGGATACGCAGTATTTT.